This TCR beta chain is from a study of read filtering for tumor transcriptome and immune sequencing. Background on the study: DNase treatment preceded whole-transcriptome library preparation.

Germline V gives CDR1 SEHNR, CDR2 FQNEAQ (reference sequence). V lost 5 bases and J lost 1; bases outside the gene matches: 2. The CDR3 is made up of 14 amino acids. The table lists this clonotype with many counts. Molecular barcoded adaptors covering alpha/delta and beta/gamma chains were used on approximately 440 ng RNA. Via MiXCR, TCRdb re-called the reads, giving one row per CDR3 protein. The sample lists 100,000 to 150,000 distinct CDR3 sequences, 13% occurring once. The clonotype comes from a donor over 35 with multiple myeloma. The chain recombines TRBV7-9 with TRBJ1-5; 7 bases agree with TRBD1. The sequenced sample consisted of a population of CD138-negative cells sorted from bone marrow. In DNA form, the CDR3 reads TGTGCCAGCAGCCAGGGGGGGAGCAATCAGCCCCAGCATTTT. Protein product: CASSQGGSNQPQHF.